This T cell receptor (beta chain) came from a study of CD8+ T cells in alopecia areata. Study information: Tofacitinib administration persisted for 6 to 18 months, succeeded by 6 months off drug.

Regarding the study as a whole: Scalp clonality, together with expanded CD8+ clones among the top 100, fell significantly with tofacitinib. Affected lesional scalp, above all in alopecia totalis/universalis, was more clonal than normal scalp.

Described treatment: oral pan-JAK inhibitor, 5-10 mg twice daily. Sequencing templates came from extracted RNA that was reverse transcribed into cDNA. Using immunoSEQ multiplex PCR, the repertoire was profiled, and TCRdb retains in-frame clones only, with some absent. This table holds about 190,000 clones, approximately 60% found once. Concerning this clone: Its antigen is undetermined.

This CDR3 comprises 17 residues. V gave up 4 bases and J gave up 2 bases; unmatched junction bases: 14. Germline CDR1 GTSNPN, CDR2 SVGIG (reference sequence). The J gene is TRBJ2-4, the V gene TRBV30; 7 bases are a match to TRBD2. The TCR sequence derives from a human donor with alopecia areata. Sequencing used CD4+ T cells sorted from blood, obtained at week 4, from a patient treated with tofacitinib. This CDR3 reads CAWTPFAREMPKNIQYF. The CDR3 DNA follows: TGTGCCTGGACCCCTTTTGCGCGGGAGATGCCCAAAAACATTCAGTACTTC.